The TCR beta chain under discussion was sequenced for a study of neurological immune-mediated disorders. Points from the study as a whole: HTLV-1-associated myelopathy ranked highest for TCR clonal expansion and multiple sclerosis lowest, beneath healthy controls.

Unsorted libraries came from 2 million PBMCs stored at -80 °C. This clonotype occurred many times. The target antigen is unknown. CDR1 and CDR2 (germline): SGHNT, YENEEA. Trimming removed 5 bases at V and 3 bases at J, with 11 bases between. CDR3 length equals 14 residues. The cDNA was synthesized by 5'RACE incorporating 10-nucleotide random UMIs. TCRdb analysed the 5' RACE reads with MiXCR anew, one entry per CDR3 protein. This table holds 40,000 to 50,000 distinct CDR3 sequences, over 9% found once. The sequenced sample consisted of PBMCs. The TCR was taken from a woman in her thirties or forties with HTLV-1-associated myelopathy (HAM/TSP). The chain joins TRBV11-3 to TRBJ2-1, with D perhaps TRBD1 (6 bases). In nucleotides, the CDR3 is TGTGCCAGCAGCCCCGGACAGAACTACAATGAGCAGTTCTTC. It encodes CASSPGQNYNEQFF.